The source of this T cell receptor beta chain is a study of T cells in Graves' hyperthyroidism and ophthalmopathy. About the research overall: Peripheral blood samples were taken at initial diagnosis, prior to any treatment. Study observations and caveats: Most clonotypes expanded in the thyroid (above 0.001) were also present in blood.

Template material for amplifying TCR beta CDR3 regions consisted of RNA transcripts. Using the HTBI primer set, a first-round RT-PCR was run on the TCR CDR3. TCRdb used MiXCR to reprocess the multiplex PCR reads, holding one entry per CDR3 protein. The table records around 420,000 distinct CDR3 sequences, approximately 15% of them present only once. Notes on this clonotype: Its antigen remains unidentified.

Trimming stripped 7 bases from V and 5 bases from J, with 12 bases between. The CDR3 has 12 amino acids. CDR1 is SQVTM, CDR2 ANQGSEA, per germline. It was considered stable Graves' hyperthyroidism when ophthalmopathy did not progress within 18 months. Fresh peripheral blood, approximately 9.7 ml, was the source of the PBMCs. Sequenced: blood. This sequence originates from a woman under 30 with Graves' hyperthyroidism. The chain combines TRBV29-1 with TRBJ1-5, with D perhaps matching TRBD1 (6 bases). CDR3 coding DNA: TGCAGCGCAGGGGACCGAGATCAGCCCCAGCATTTT. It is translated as CSAGDRDQPQHF.